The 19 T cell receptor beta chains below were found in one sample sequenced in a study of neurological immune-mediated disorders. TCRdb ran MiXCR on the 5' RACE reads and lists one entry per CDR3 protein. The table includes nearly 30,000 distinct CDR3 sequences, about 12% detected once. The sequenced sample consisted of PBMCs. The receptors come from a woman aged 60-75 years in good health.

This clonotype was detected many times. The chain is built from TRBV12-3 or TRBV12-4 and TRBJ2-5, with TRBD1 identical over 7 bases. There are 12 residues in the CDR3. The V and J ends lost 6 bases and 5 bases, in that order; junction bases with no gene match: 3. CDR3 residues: CASSQTGETQYF. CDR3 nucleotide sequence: TGTGCCAGCAGCCAGACAGGGGAGACCCAGTACTTC.

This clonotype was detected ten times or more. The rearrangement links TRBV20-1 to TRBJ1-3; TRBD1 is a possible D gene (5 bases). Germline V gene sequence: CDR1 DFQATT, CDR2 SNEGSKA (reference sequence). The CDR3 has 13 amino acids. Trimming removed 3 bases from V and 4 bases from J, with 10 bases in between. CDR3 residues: CSARPTGGNTIYF. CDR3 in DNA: TGCAGTGCTAGGCCCACAGGAGGAAACACCATATATTTT.

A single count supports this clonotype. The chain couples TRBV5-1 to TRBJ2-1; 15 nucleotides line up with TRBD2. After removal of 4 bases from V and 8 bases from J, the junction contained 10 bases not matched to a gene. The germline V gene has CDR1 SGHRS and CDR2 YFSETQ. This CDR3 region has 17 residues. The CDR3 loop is CASSQGLAGGVSDEQFF. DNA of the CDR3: TGCGCCAGCAGCCAAGGACTAGCGGGGGGGGTTTCGGATGAGCAGTTCTTC.

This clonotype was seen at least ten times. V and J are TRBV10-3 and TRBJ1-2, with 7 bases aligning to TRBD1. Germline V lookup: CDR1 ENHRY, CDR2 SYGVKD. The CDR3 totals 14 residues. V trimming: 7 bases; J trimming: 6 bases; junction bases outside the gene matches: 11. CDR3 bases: TGTGCCATCAAGGGACAGCAAGAGGTTGATGGCTACACCTTC. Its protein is CAIKGQQEVDGYTF.

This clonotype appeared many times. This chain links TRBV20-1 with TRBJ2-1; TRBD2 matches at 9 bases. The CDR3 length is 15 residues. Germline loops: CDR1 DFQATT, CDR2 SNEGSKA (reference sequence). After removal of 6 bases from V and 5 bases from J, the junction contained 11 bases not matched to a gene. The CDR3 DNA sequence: TGCAGTGCGCTAATCGGGCGGGGGGGGAACAATGAGCAGTTCTTC. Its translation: CSALIGRGGNNEQFF.

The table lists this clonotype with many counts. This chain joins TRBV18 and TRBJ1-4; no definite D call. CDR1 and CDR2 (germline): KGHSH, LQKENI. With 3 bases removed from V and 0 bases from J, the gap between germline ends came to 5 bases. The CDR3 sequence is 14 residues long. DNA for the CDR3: TGTGCCAGCTCACCTGCAGCAACTAATGAAAAACTGTTTTTT. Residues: CASSPAATNEKLFF.

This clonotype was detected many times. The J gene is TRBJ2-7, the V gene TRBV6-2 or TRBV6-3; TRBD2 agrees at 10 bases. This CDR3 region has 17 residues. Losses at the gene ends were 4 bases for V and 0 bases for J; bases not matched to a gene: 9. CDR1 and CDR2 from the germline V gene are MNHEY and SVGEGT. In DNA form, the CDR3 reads TGTGCCAGCAGTTTTCCGACTACTAGCGGGGTCTCCTACGAGCAGTACTTC. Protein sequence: CASSFPTTSGVSYEQYF.

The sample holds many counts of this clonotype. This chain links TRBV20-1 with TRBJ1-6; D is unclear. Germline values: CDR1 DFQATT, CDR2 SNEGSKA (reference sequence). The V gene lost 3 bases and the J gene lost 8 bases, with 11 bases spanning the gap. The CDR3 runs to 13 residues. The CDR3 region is CSARSHKDSPLHF. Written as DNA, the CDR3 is TGCAGTGCTAGGTCCCACAAGGATTCACCCCTCCACTTT.

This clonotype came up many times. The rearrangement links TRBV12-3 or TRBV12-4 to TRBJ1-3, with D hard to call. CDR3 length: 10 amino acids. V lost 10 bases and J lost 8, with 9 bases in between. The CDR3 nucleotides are TGTGCCACCGGCGGGGACACCATATATTTT. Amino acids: CATGGDTIYF.

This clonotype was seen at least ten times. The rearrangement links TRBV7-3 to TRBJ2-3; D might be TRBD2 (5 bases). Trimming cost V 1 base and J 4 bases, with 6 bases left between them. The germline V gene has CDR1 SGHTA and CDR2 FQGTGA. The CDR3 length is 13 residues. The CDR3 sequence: CASSLNGADTQYF. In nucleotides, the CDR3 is TGTGCCAGCAGCTTAAACGGGGCAGATACGCAGTATTTT.

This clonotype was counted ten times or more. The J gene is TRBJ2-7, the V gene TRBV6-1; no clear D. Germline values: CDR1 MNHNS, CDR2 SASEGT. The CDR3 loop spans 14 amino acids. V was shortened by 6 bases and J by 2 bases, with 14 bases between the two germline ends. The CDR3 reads CASSPTPTAYEQYF. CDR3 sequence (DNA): TGTGCCAGCAGCCCGACACCCACCGCCTACGAGCAGTACTTC.

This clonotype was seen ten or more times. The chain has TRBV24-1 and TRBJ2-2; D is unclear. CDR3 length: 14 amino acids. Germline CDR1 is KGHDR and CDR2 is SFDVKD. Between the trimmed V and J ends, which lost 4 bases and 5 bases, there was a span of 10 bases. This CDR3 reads CATSDVGRTGELFF. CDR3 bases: TGTGCCACCAGTGACGTCGGACGTACCGGGGAGCTGTTTTTT.

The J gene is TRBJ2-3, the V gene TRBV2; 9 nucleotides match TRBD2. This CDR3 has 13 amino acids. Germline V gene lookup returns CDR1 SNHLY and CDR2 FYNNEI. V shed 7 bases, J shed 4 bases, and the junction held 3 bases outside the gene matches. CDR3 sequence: CASTAGGADTQYF. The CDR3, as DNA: TGTGCCAGCACGGCGGGGGGGGCAGATACGCAGTATTTT.

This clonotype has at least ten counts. CDR3 sequence: CASREPFGQGYSGANVLTF. The CDR3 DNA is TGTGCCAGCCGAGAGCCTTTCGGACAGGGTTACTCTGGGGCCAACGTCCTGACTTTC. The rearrangement links TRBV11-2 to TRBJ2-6; 8 bases agree with TRBD1. The CDR3 loop spans 19 amino acids. Germline CDR1 reads SGHAT; CDR2 reads FQNNGV. The junction had 15 bases not matched to a gene; V was cut back by 8 bases and J by 0 bases.

The CDR3 coding sequence is TGCGCCAGCAGCTTAGGGTGGCCGATCTCTGGAAACACCATATATTTT. The encoded protein is CASSLGWPISGNTIYF. V is TRBV5-1 and J is TRBJ1-3; no clear D gene. Deletions cut 2 bases from V and 0 bases from J, with 12 bases between. Per germline, CDR1 SGHRS and CDR2 YFSETQ. This CDR3 is 16 amino acids long.

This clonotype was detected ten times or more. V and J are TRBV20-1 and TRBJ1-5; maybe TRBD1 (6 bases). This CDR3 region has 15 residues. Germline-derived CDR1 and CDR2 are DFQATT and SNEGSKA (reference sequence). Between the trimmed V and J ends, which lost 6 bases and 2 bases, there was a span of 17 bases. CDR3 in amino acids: CSASLQGPGNQPQHF. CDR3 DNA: TGCAGTGCGTCCCTTCAGGGGCCCGGCAATCAGCCCCAGCATTTT.

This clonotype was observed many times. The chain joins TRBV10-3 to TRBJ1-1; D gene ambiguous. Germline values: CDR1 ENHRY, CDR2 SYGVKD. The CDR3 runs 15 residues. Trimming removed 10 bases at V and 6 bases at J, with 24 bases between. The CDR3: CATSNSLDLKPEAFF. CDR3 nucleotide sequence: TGTGCCACCTCCAACTCTTTAGACCTCAAACCTGAAGCTTTCTTT.

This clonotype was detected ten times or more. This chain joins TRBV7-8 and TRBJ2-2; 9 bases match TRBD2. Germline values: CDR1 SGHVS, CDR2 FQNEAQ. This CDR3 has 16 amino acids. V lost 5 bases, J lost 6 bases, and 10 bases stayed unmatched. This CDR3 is CASSPKRLAVPGELFF. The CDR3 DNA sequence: TGTGCCAGCAGCCCGAAACGACTAGCGGTCCCCGGGGAGCTGTTTTTT.

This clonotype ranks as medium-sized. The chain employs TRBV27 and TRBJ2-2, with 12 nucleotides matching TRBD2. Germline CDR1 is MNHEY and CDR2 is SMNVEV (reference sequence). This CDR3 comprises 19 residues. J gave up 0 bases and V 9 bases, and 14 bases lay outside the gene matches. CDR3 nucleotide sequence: TGTGCCAGTAAACCCCTCCTCCTAGCGGGGGGGTCGAACACCGGGGAGCTGTTTTTT. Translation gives CASKPLLLAGGSNTGELFF.